This passage covers 21 T cell receptor beta chains from one sample sequenced in a study of T cell responses to AZD1222 COVID-19 vaccine. Repertoires were generated with immunoSEQ multiplex PCR, while TCRdb's copy carries only in-frame clones and drops some. The table includes 100,000 to 150,000 clones, over 85% detected once. This material consisted of peripheral blood, taken 28 days after the second AZD1222 dose. These receptors all come from an adult who received the AZD1222 COVID-19 vaccine.

The rearrangement joins TRBV23-1 to TRBJ2-5, with 11 bases aligning to TRBD2. TRBV23-1 is classed as an ORF, of uncertain function. The CDR3 is 16 amino acids. V was pared by 4 bases and J by 2 bases, with 6 bases of the junction left unmatched. The CDR3 sequence: CASSPLLAGEQETQYF. In nucleotides, the CDR3 is TGCGCCAGCAGTCCTCTACTAGCGGGAGAGCAAGAGACCCAGTACTTC.

The chain employs TRBV24-1 and TRBJ2-1; 11 positions agree with TRBD1. Trimming cost V 6 bases and J 6 bases; bases outside gene matches: 6. This CDR3 is 15 amino acids long. CDR1 is KGHDR, CDR2 SFDVKD, per germline. The CDR3 DNA sequence: TGTGCCACCAGTATGGGACAGGGGGTCCCCAATGAGCAGTTCTTC. Translating gives CATSMGQGVPNEQFF.

The gene calls are TRBV5-1 and TRBJ1-1; perhaps TRBD1 as D (5 bases). The CDR3 runs 14 residues. The V and J ends lost 0 bases and 1 base respectively, with 7 bases between them. The germline V gene has CDR1 SGHRS and CDR2 YFSETQ. CDR3: CASSLATGNTEAFF. CDR3 bases: TGCGCCAGCAGCTTGGCAACAGGGAACACTGAAGCTTTCTTT.

The chain joins TRBV6-2 or TRBV6-3 to TRBJ2-1; 7 bases are shared with TRBD2. Per the germline V gene, CDR1 is MNHEY and CDR2 is SVGEGT. V gave up 3 bases and J gave up 8 bases; unmatched junction bases: 10. CDR3 length: 15 residues. The CDR3 nucleotides are TGTGCCAGCAGTTATGGCGGGAGCGTCCCGGATGAGCAGTTCTTC. Protein: CASSYGGSVPDEQFF.

The rearrangement links TRBV5-1 to TRBJ1-5; D is uncertain. The CDR3 is 13 residues long. V was clipped by 5 bases and J by 4 bases, with 10 bases between them. Germline values: CDR1 SGHRS, CDR2 YFSETQ. CDR3 in DNA: TGCGCCAGCAGGATCGACGTTAATCAGCCCCAGCATTTT. Translation gives CASRIDVNQPQHF.

The chain combines TRBV24-1 with TRBJ2-3, with unresolved D. This CDR3 spans 14 amino acids. Germline CDR1 KGHDR, CDR2 SFDVKD. The ends were cut back, 1 base at V and 5 bases at J, with 9 bases in the middle. Here the CDR3 DNA reads TGTGCCACCAGTGATTTCATCGGGCAAGATACGCAGTATTTT. Translating gives CATSDFIGQDTQYF.

This chain links TRBV5-1 with TRBJ2-1; D perhaps matches TRBD1 (6 bases). The CDR3 loop spans 13 amino acids. Germline CDR1 is SGHRS and CDR2 is YFSETQ. Trimming shortened V by 4 bases and J by 9 bases, and 14 bases separated the two germline ends. CDR3 sequence: CASSPETGSEQFF. As DNA, the CDR3 is TGCGCCAGCAGCCCCGAGACAGGAAGTGAGCAGTTCTTC.

The V gene is TRBV7-2, the J gene TRBJ2-3; D is possibly TRBD1 or TRBD2 (6 bases each). With 1 base removed from V and 5 bases from J, the gap between germline ends came to 13 bases. Germline V gene lookup returns CDR1 SGHTA and CDR2 FQGNSA. The CDR3 totals 15 residues. Written as DNA, the CDR3 is TGTGCCAGCAGCTTAGATCGGGGGCCCCAAGATACGCAGTATTTT. It is translated as CASSLDRGPQDTQYF.

The V gene is TRBV10-3, the J gene TRBJ1-6; D is undetermined. The V and J ends lost 3 bases and 5 bases respectively, with 11 bases between them. The CDR3 is made up of 15 amino acids. Germline CDR1 and CDR2: ENHRY and SYGVKD. In DNA form, the CDR3 reads TGTGCCATCAGTGAAGACTCCGCTAATAATTCACCCCTCCACTTT. This translates into CAISEDSANNSPLHF.

The chain uses TRBV7-7 and TRBJ2-1; TRBD2 matches 12 bases. Trimming took 2 bases from V and 4 from J; bases not matched to a gene: 6. Germline V gene sequence: CDR1 SSHAT, CDR2 FNYEAQ (reference sequence). The length of the CDR3 is 17 residues. The DNA of the CDR3 is TGTGCCAGCAGCTTACGACTAGCGGGAGCGGATTACAATGAGCAGTTCTTC. Protein: CASSLRLAGADYNEQFF.

The chain links TRBV6-5 to TRBJ1-5, with D hard to call. The CDR3 consists of 13 residues. V was cut by 0 bases and J by 6 bases, with 6 bases left in between. CDR1 is MNHEY and CDR2 is SVGAGI in the germline V gene. The CDR3 DNA sequence: TGTGCCAGCAGTTACTCGGCCTCTCAGCCCCAGCATTTT. Translation gives CASSYSASQPQHF.

V is TRBV27 and J is TRBJ1-5; the D is unclear. The CDR3 extends over 15 amino acids. Germline lookup yields CDR1 MNHEY and CDR2 SMNVEV (reference sequence). V was clipped by 2 bases and J by 1 base, with 9 bases between them. The CDR3: CASSLGWRSNQPQHF. The CDR3 coding sequence is TGTGCCAGCAGTTTAGGGTGGAGAAGCAATCAGCCCCAGCATTTT.

This rearrangement joins TRBV11-3 to TRBJ2-1, with 11 bases that match TRBD2. Trimming cost V 5 bases and J 6 bases; bases outside gene matches: 6. Looked up from germline, CDR1 is SGHNT and CDR2 is YENEEA. This CDR3 has 15 residues. The CDR3 loop reads CASSLRLAGFNEQFF. CDR3 coding DNA: TGTGCCAGCAGCCTCCGACTAGCGGGATTCAATGAGCAGTTCTTC.

The chain combines TRBV29-1 with TRBJ2-7; 7 bases fit TRBD2. Looked up from germline, CDR1 is SQVTM and CDR2 is ANQGSEA. With V trimmed by 7 bases and J by 4 bases, 10 bases remained unmatched. The CDR3 spans 13 residues. The CDR3 loop is CSAQRDGRYEQYF. In DNA, the CDR3 is TGCAGCGCTCAGCGGGATGGAAGGTACGAGCAGTACTTC.

V usage is TRBV6-6 and J usage is TRBJ1-1, with a possible D match to TRBD1 (6 bases). V gave up 2 bases and J gave up 1 base, with 11 bases separating them. The CDR3 spans 15 residues. Germline CDR1 and CDR2: MNHNY and SVGAGI (reference sequence). The DNA for the CDR3 is TGTGCCAGCAGTTACATAGACAGGCCGAACACTGAAGCTTTCTTT. This sequence encodes CASSYIDRPNTEAFF.

V usage is TRBV3-1 (or the pseudogene TRBV3-2) and J usage is TRBJ2-7, with TRBD1 identical over 10 bases. The V segment lost 2 bases and the J segment 0 bases; nucleotides outside the gene matches: 22. The CDR3 contains 22 residues. Germline lookup yields CDR1 LGHDT and CDR2 YNNKEL (reference sequence). The CDR3, as DNA: TGTGCCAGCAGCCAACAGACGGACGATGGGACAGGGGACCCCTTAAGCTCCTACGAGCAGTACTTC. Translation: CASSQQTDDGTGDPLSSYEQYF.

The chain employs TRBV5-1 and TRBJ2-3; 8 nucleotides match TRBD2. V lost 0 bases to trimming and J lost 3 bases; unmatched junction nucleotides: 3. The CDR3 has 15 residues. Germline V gene data show CDR1 as SGHRS and CDR2 as YFSETQ. The CDR3 nucleotides read TGCGCCAGCAGCTTGGCGGGAGGGCCGACAGATACGCAGTATTTT. Translation gives CASSLAGGPTDTQYF.

V is TRBV11-1 and J is TRBJ2-5; D is perhaps TRBD2 (5 bases). V was trimmed by 6 bases and J by 2 bases, leaving 16 bases between them. In germline, CDR1 is SGHAT, CDR2 FQDESV (reference sequence). The CDR3 covers 15 residues. The CDR3 region has the DNA TGTGCCAGCAGGGGTAGTGGACTGCTACAAGAGACCCAGTACTTC. This sequence encodes CASRGSGLLQETQYF. Based on the CDR3 plus reference TRBV11-1 and TRBJ2-5, the full variable domain is EAEVAQSPRYKITEKSQAVAFWCDPISGHATLYWYRQILGQGPELLVQFQDESVVDDSQLPKDRFSAERLKGVDSTLKIQPAELGDSAMYLCASRGSGLLQETQYFGPGTRLLVL.

This chain uses TRBV19 with TRBJ2-7, with D perhaps matching TRBD1 (5 bases). Trimming shortened V by 0 bases and J by 2 bases, and 11 bases separated the two germline ends. CDR1 is LNHDA, CDR2 SQIVND, per germline (reference sequence). The CDR3 is made up of 15 amino acids. CDR3 DNA sequence: TGTGCCAGTAGTATAGAGGCCCAGGACACCTACGAGCAGTACTTC. Its translation: CASSIEAQDTYEQYF.

The chain recombines TRBV4-2 with TRBJ2-6, with 9 bases lining up with TRBD2. J lost 3 bases, V lost 1 base, and 13 bases had no gene match. The CDR3 contains 20 residues. CDR1 is LGHNA, CDR2 YNFKEQ, per germline. CDR3 sequence reads: CASSQAFSGGLLGGANVLTF. The CDR3 region has the DNA TGTGCCAGCAGCCAAGCTTTTAGCGGGGGCCTATTGGGTGGGGCCAACGTCCTGACTTTC.

The chain has TRBV5-1 and TRBJ2-7; 8 nucleotides agree with TRBD2. Germline assignment: CDR1 SGHRS and CDR2 YFSETQ. V was pared by 4 bases and J by 4 bases, with 4 bases of the junction left unmatched. This CDR3 spans 13 amino acids. This CDR3 is CASSSGGAYEQYF. Written as DNA, the CDR3 is TGCGCCAGCAGCAGCGGGGGCGCGTACGAGCAGTACTTC.